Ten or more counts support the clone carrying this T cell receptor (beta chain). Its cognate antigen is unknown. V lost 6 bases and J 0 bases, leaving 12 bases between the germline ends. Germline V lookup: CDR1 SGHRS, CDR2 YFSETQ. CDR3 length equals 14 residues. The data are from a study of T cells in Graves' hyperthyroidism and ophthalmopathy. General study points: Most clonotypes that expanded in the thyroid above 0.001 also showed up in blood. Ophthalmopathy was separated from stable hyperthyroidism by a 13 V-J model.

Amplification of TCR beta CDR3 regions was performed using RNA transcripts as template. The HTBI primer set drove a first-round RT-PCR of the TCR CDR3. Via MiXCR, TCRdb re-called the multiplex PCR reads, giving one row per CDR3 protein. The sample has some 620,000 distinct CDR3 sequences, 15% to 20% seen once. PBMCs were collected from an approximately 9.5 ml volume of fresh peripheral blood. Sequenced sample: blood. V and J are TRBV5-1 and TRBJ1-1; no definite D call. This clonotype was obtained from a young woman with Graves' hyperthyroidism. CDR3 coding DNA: TGCGCCAGCAAGGAGGGAGACATGAACACTGAAGCTTTCTTT. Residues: CASKEGDMNTEAFF.